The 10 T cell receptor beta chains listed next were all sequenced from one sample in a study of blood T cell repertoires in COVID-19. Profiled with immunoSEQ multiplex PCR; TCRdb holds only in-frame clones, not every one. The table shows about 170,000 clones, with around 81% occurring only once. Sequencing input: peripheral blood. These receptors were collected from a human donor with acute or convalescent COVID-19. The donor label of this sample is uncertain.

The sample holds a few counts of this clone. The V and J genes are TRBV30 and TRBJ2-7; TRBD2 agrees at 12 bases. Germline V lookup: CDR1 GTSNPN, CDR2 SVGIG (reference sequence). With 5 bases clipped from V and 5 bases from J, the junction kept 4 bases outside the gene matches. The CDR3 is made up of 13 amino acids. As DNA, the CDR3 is TGTGCCTGGCAACTAGCGGGAGGAAACGAGCAGTACTTC. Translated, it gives CAWQLAGGNEQYF.

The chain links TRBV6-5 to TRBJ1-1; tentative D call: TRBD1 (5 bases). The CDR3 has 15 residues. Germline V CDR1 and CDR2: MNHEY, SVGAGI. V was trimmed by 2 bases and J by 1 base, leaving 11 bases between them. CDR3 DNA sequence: TGTGCCAGCAGTTACCGACAGCCCTCGAACACTGAAGCTTTCTTT. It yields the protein CASSYRQPSNTEAFF.

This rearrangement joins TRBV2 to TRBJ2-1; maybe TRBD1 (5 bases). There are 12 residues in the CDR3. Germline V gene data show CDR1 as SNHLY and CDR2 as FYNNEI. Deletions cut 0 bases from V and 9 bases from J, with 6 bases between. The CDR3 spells CASSEAQGEQFF. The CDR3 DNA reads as TGTGCCAGCAGTGAAGCGCAGGGTGAGCAGTTCTTC.

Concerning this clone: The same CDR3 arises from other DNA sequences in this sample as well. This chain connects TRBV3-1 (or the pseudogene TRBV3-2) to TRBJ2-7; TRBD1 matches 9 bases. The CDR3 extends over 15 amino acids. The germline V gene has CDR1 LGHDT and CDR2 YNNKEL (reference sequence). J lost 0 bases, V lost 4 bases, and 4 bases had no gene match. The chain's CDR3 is CASSPGTGSSYEQYF. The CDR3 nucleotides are TGTGCCAGCAGCCCCGGGACAGGGAGCTCCTACGAGCAGTACTTC.

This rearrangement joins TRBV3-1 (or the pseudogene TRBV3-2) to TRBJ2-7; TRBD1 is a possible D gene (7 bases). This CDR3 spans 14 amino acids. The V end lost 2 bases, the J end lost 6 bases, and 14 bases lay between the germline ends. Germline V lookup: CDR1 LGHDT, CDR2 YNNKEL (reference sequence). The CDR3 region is CASSQTSGGIEQYF. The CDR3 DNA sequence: TGTGCCAGCAGCCAAACGTCAGGGGGGATCGAGCAGTACTTC.

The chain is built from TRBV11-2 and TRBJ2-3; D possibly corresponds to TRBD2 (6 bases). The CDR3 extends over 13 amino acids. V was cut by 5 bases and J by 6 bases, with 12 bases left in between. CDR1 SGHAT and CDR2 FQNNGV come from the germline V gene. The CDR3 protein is CASSHSGGDTQYF. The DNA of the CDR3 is TGTGCCAGCAGCCACAGTGGGGGGGATACGCAGTATTTT.

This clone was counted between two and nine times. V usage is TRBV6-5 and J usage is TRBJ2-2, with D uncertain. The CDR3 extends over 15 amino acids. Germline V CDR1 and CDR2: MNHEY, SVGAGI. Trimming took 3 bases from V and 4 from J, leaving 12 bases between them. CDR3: CASSYSTSPTGELFF. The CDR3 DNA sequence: TGTGCCAGCAGTTATAGCACATCCCCCACCGGGGAGCTGTTTTTT.

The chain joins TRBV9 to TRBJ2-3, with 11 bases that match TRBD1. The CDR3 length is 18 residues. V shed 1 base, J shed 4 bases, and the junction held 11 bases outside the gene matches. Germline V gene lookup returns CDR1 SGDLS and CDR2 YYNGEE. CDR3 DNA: TGTGCCAGCAGCGTACTGTCTGGGACAGGGGGGATCGCAGATACGCAGTATTTT. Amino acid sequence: CASSVLSGTGGIADTQYF.

The CDR3 here is CASSLGGGLRYEQYF. CDR3 sequence (DNA): TGTGCCAGCAGCTTAGGGGGAGGGTTGCGCTACGAGCAGTACTTC. V gene TRBV7-2 combines with J gene TRBJ2-7, with 7 bases aligning to TRBD2. The length of the CDR3 is 15 residues. The V segment lost 1 base and the J segment 3 bases; nucleotides outside the gene matches: 6. Germline CDR1 is SGHTA and CDR2 is FQGNSA.

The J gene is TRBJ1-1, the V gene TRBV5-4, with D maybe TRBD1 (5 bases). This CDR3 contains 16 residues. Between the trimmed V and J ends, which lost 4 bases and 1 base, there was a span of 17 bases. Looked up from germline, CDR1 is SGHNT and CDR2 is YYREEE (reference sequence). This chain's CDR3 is CASSSRVSWRNTEAFF. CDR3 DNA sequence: TGTGCCAGCAGCAGCAGGGTGTCGTGGCGGAACACTGAAGCTTTCTTT.